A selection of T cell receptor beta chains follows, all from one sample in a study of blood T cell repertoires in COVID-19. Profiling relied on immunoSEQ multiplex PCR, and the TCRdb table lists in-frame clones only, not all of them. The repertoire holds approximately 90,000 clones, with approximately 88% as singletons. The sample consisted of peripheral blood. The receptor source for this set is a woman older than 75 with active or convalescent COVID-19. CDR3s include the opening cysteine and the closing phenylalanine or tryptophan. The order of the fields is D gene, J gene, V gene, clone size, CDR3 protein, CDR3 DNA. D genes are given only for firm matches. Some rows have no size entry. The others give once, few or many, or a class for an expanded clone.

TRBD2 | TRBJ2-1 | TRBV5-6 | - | CASSLGSGGAFNEQFF | TGTGCCAGCAGCTTAGGTAGCGGGGGGGCATTTAATGAGCAGTTCTTC
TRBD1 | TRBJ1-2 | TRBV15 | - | CATKTGDRTNYGYTF | TGTGCCACCAAAACCGGGGACAGGACTAACTATGGCTACACCTTC
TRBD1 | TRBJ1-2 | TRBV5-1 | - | CASGDRRGYTF | TGCGCCAGCGGGGACAGGAGAGGCTACACCTTC
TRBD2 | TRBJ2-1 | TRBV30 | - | CAWSGLAGVFYNEQFF | TGTGCCTGGAGTGGACTAGCGGGGGTATTCTACAATGAGCAGTTCTTC
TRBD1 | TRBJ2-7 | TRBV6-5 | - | CASTKGQGYSYEQYF | TGTGCCAGCACCAAAGGACAGGGATATTCCTACGAGCAGTACTTC
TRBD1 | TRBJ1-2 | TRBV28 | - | CASRTGRYGYTF | TGTGCCAGCAGGACAGGGAGGTATGGCTACACCTTC
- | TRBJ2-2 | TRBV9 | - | CASSFHPGELFF | TGTGCCAGCAGCTTCCATCCCGGGGAGCTGTTTTTT
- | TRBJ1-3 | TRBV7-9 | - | CASSLMASSGNTIYF | TGTGCCAGCAGCTTAATGGCAAGCTCTGGAAACACCATATATTTT
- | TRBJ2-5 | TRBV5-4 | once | CASSPSNQETQYF | TGTGCCAGCAGCCCTAGCAACCAAGAGACCCAGTACTTC
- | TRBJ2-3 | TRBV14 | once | CASSRVRARDTQYF | TGTGCCAGCAGCCGAGTCCGCGCACGAGATACGCAGTATTTT
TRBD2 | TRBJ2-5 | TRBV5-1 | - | CASSPRTSGGARETQYF | TGCGCCAGCAGCCCCCGGACTAGCGGGGGGGCCAGGGAGACCCAGTACTTC
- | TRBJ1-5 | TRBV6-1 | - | CASSETGLKNQPQHF | TGTGCCAGCAGTGAAACCGGGTTAAAGAATCAGCCCCAGCATTTT
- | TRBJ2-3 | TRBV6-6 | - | CASGTTKRSTDTQYF | TGTGCCAGCGGAACCACTAAGCGAAGCACAGATACGCAGTATTTT
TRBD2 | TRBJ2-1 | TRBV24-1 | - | CATSDPGLAGGPSYNEQFF | TGTGCCACCAGTGACCCTGGACTAGCGGGAGGGCCCTCCTACAATGAGCAGTTCTTC
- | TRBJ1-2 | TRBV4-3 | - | CASSQDGGGYTF | TGCGCCAGCAGCCAAGACGGAGGAGGCTACACCTTC
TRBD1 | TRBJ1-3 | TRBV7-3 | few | CASSAGTASGNTIYF | TGTGCCAGCAGCGCCGGGACAGCCTCTGGAAACACCATATATTTT
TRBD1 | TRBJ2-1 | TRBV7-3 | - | CASSMDRVTYNEQFF | TGTGCCAGCAGCATGGACAGGGTGACCTACAATGAGCAGTTCTTC
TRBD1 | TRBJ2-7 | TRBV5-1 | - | CASSFQARTGGYEQYF | TGCGCCAGCAGCTTCCAAGCCCGGACAGGGGGCTACGAGCAGTACTTC
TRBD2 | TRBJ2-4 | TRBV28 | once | CASRLAGNIQYF | TGTGCCAGCAGGCTAGCGGGAAACATTCAGTACTTC
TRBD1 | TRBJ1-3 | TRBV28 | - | CASSNRGTPGNTIYF | TGTGCCAGCAGTAACAGGGGCACTCCTGGAAACACCATATATTTT
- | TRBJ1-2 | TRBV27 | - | CASSQGAYYGYTF | TGTGCCAGCAGTCAAGGGGCTTACTATGGCTACACCTTC
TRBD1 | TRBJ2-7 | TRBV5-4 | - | CASSLEQGAWEQYF | TGTGCCAGCAGCTTGGAGCAGGGGGCTTGGGAGCAGTACTTC
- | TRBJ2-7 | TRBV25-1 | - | CASRNQGLYEQYF | TGTGCCAGCAGAAATCAGGGGTTATACGAGCAGTACTTC
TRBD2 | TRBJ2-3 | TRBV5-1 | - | CASSPSRAGGGDTQYF | TGCGCCAGCAGCCCGTCCCGAGCGGGAGGTGGAGATACGCAGTATTTT
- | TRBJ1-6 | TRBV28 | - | CASNPSGAAGGSPLHF | TGTGCCAGCAATCCCTCAGGGGCCGCTGGGGGTTCACCCCTCCACTTT
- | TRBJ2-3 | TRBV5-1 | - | CASSLVDFSTDTQYF | TGCGCCAGCAGCTTGGTAGACTTTAGCACAGATACGCAGTATTTT
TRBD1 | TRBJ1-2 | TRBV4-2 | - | CASEGQDYGYTF | TGTGCCAGTGAAGGACAGGACTATGGCTACACCTTC
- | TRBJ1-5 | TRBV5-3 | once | CARSPPGEPAQPQHF | TGTGCCAGAAGCCCCCCAGGGGAACCTGCTCAGCCCCAGCATTTT
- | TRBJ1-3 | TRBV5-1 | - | CASSFDGTWDTIYF | TGCGCCAGCAGCTTTGACGGGACATGGGACACCATATATTTT
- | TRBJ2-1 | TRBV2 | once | CASSDMNEQFF | TGTGCCAGCAGTGATATGAATGAGCAGTTCTTC
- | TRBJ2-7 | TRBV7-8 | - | CASSFSRTPRYEQYF | TGTGCCAGCAGCTTCTCCCGGACACCTCGCTACGAGCAGTACTTC
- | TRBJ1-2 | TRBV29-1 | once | CSELTGNGYTF | TGCAGCGAACTTACAGGGAATGGCTACACCTTC
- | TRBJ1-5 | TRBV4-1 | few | CASSQGALSNQPQHF | TGCGCCAGCAGCCAAGGGGCCCTGAGCAATCAGCCCCAGCATTTT
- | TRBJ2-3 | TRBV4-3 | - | CASSQHWTGGDTQYF | TGCGCCAGCAGCCAACATTGGACAGGAGGGGATACGCAGTATTTT
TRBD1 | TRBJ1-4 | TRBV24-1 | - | CATSDTGTGREKLFF | TGTGCCACCAGTGACACTGGGACAGGGAGGGAAAAACTGTTTTTT
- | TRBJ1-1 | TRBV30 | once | CAWRWEADTEAFF | TGTGCCTGGAGATGGGAGGCGGACACTGAAGCTTTCTTT
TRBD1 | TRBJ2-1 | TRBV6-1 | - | CASSGDPGQRFSSYNEQFF | TGTGCCAGCAGTGGGGATCCGGGACAGAGGTTTTCCTCCTACAATGAGCAGTTCTTC
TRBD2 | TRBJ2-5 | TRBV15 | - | CATSKERGGRETQYF | TGTGCCACCAGCAAGGAGCGGGGGGGCCGAGAGACCCAGTACTTC
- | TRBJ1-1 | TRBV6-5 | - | CASRPAGGAETEAFF | TGTGCCAGCAGGCCAGCGGGGGGCGCCGAAACTGAAGCTTTCTTT
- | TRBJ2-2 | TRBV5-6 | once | CASSHLVVGQQINTGELFF | TGTGCCAGCAGCCACCTCGTCGTAGGACAGCAGATTAACACCGGGGAGCTGTTTTTT
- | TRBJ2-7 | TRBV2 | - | CASSQYSSYEQYF | TGTGCCAGCAGTCAATACAGCTCCTACGAGCAGTACTTC
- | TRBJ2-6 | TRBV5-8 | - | CASSPVFAVLTF | TGTGCCAGCAGTCCCGTATTTGCGGTCCTGACTTTC
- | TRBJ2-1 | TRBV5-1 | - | CASSLAEAYNEQFF | TGCGCCAGCAGCTTGGCCGAGGCCTACAATGAGCAGTTCTTC
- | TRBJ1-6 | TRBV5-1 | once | CASSLAGSSWNSPLHF | TGCGCCAGCAGCTTGGCGGGTAGTTCCTGGAATTCACCCCTCCACTTT